The T cell receptor beta chain under discussion was sequenced for a study of blood T cells in healthy people across ages. Study results and limitations: Whereas aged donors had fewer naive CD4+ cells, long-lived donors had more of them and higher diversity.

CDR3 size: 16 residues. V shed 3 bases, J shed 3 bases, and the junction held 8 bases outside the gene matches. Germline V gives CDR1 MNHNS, CDR2 SASEGT. Extraction of total RNA produced a minimum of 6 micrograms from each sample. Combining a sample-barcoded 5' primer with a J-beta primer mix, a second PCR ran for 7 to 11 cycles. MiXCR, run by TCRdb on the 5' RACE reads, gives a single entry per CDR3 protein. The sample lists approximately 800,000 distinct CDR3 sequences, about a quarter seen once, with over 2.5% in the top ten. On this clonotype: What it recognizes is unknown.

These records were also assigned to another study, of T cells of mothers and their children. From that paper: Donation was provided by three healthy Caucasian mothers along with their six children.

The J gene is TRBJ2-1, the V gene TRBV6-1, with 7 nucleotides matching TRBD2. The sequencing sample was made of blood. This receptor was taken from a boy aged 10-17 years in good health. CDR3 nucleotides: TGTGCCAGCAGTGACCAGCGGGGAGGGTTCTACAATGAGCAGTTCTTC. Translating it yields CASSDQRGGFYNEQFF.